This T cell receptor (beta chain) appears in the sequencing data of a study of regulatory T cells in long-lasting Graves disease. General study results and limits: TCR diversity was lower in persistent Graves' patients than in newly diagnosed ones.

This clonotype has just a few counts. Its cognate antigen is unknown. Germline V gives CDR1 KGHDR, CDR2 SFDVKD. Trimming took off 2 bases at V and 3 bases at J, with 8 bases between the two ends. The CDR3 length is 14 residues. Stated time point: newly diagnosed GD, antithyroid drugs for less than 3 months. Making the TCR library involved RNA that had been extracted from PBMCs. Building the TCR beta libraries relied on iRepertoire HTBI primers, and CDR3 regions underwent Arm-PCR. TCRdb recomputed calls from the multiplex PCR reads with MiXCR, one row per CDR3 protein. The sample includes about 380,000 distinct CDR3 sequences, roughly a sixth of them seen just once.

The starting material was peripheral blood mononuclear cells (PBMCs), obtained at new diagnosis, from a patient treated with antithyroid drugs. The chain combines TRBV24-1 with TRBJ2-3, with unresolved D. The origin of this receptor is a female donor with Graves disease. In nucleotides, the CDR3 is TGTGCCACCAGTGATTCGGGTAGTACAGATACGCAGTATTTT. It translates to CATSDSGSTDTQYF.